This T cell receptor beta chain was profiled in a study of CD8 T cells in ankylosing spondylitis. Points from the study as a whole: The study identified a TCR beta motif of fewer than 10 highly homologous variants that appeared characteristic of ankylosing spondylitis blood.

For this clonotype: Its antigen is undetermined.

TCRdb analysed the 5' RACE reads with MiXCR anew, one entry per CDR3 protein. The table records roughly 450,000 distinct CDR3 sequences, about 25% of them present only once. Germline V gene lookup returns CDR1 SEHNR and CDR2 FQNEAQ (reference sequence). The CDR3 sequence is 15 residues long. J was trimmed by 0 bases and V by 5 bases; bases with no gene match: 6. This TCR came from a male donor with ankylosing spondylitis. V is TRBV7-9 and J is TRBJ1-2; 7 nucleotides line up with TRBD1. Sequenced material: blood, either unsorted or a sorted T cell fraction (not recorded which). CDR3 region: CASSPWDRANYGYTF. CDR3 nucleotide sequence: TGTGCCAGCAGCCCCTGGGACAGAGCTAACTATGGCTACACCTTC.